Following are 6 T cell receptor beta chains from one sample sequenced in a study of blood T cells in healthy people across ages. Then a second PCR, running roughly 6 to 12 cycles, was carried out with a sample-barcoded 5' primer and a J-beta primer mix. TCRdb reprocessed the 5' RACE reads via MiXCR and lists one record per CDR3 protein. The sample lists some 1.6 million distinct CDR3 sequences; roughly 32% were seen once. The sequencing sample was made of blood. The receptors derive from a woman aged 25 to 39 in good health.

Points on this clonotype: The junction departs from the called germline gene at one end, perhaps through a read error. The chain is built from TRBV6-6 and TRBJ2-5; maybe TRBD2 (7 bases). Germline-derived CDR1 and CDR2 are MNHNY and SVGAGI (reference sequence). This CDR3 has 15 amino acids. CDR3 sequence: CASSSSRGGRETEYF. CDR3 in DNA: TGTGCCAGCAGCTCCTCGAGGGGGGGCCGGGAGACCGAGTACTTC.

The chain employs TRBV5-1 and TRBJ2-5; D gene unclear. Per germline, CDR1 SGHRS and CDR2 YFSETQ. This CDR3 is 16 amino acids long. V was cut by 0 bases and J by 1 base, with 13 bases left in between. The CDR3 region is CASSLEAGGFQETQYF. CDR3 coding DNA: TGCGCCAGCAGCTTGGAGGCTGGTGGGTTCCAAGAGACCCAGTACTTC.

The CDR3 region has the DNA TGCGCCAGCAGCTTGTACGGGAGAGGGGTCAATGAGCAGTTCTTC. Translation gives CASSLYGRGVNEQFF. The chain employs TRBV5-1 and TRBJ2-1; maybe TRBD2 (6 bases). V dropped 1 base and J dropped 6 bases, with 14 bases sitting between them. The CDR3 has 15 amino acids. From germline, CDR1 is SGHRS and CDR2 YFSETQ.

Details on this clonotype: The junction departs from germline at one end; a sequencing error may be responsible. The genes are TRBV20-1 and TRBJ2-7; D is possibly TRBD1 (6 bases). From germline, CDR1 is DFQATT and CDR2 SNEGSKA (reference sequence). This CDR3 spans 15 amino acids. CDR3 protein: CSARGAGAFDYGQYF. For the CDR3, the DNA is TGCAGTGCTAGGGGGGCAGGGGCATTCGATTACGGGCAGTACTTC.

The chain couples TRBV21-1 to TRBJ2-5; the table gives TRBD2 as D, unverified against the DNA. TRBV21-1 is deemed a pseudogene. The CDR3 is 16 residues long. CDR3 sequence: CASSELARGPWETQYF. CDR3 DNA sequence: TGTGCCAGCAGCGAGCTAGCGAGAGGGCCTTGGGAGACCCAGTACTTC.

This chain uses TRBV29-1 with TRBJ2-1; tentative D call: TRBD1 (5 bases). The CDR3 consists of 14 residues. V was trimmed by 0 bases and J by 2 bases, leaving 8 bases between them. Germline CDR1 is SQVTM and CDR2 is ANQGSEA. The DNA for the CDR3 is TGCAGCGTTGAAGATCGGACAACCTACAATGAGCAGTTCTTC. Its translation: CSVEDRTTYNEQFF.